These T cell receptor beta chains were read from a single sample in a study of CD8+ T cells in alopecia areata. The data were produced by immunoSEQ multiplex PCR, yet TCRdb's version contains in-frame clones alone and is incomplete. The sample lists more than 150,000 clones; around 49% were seen once. Source: CD8+ T cells sorted from blood, taken around week 54, from a patient treated with tofacitinib. The receptors here all came from a human donor with alopecia areata. Each CDR3 is given with its conserved first and last residue. The D gene is left open where the match is weak. Clone size is given for some rows only: seen once, a few or many times, or a class if the clone is expanded.

clone_size,j_call,d_call,v_call,cdr3_nt,cdr3_aa
.,TRBJ2-3,TRBD2,TRBV15,TGTGCCACCAGCAGTACTAGCGGACGCACAGATACGCAGTATTTT,CATSSTSGRTDTQYF
.,TRBJ1-5,.,TRBV27,TGTGCCAGCAGTTACCGAGCCCCCGATCAGCCCCAGCATTTT,CASSYRAPDQPQHF
few,TRBJ1-5,.,TRBV11-2,TGTGCCAGCAGCTTAGATCTGACTCAGCCCCAGCATTTT,CASSLDLTQPQHF
once,TRBJ2-2,.,TRBV7-7,TGTGCTAGCAGCTTAGGCACAGCCACCGGGGAGCTGTTTTTT,CASSLGTATGELFF
.,TRBJ1-6,.,TRBV15,TGTGCCACCAGCAGGATGCGGAATTCACCCCTCCACTTT,CATSRMRNSPLHF
.,TRBJ2-6,.,TRBV15,TGTGCCACCAGCTCCTCAGGTGGGGCCAACGTCCTGACTTTC,CATSSSGGANVLTF
.,TRBJ1-1,TRBD1,TRBV7-9,TGTGCCAGCAGCTTAGTTGAGGGGGCGGACACTGAAGCTTTCTTT,CASSLVEGADTEAFF
.,TRBJ1-1,.,TRBV9,TGTGCCAGCAGCGTCGGGGGGACCACTGAAGCTTTCTTT,CASSVGGTTEAFF
.,TRBJ1-1,.,TRBV27,TGTGCCAGCAGAACTCTTGCAGGGAACACTGAAGCTTTCTTT,CASRTLAGNTEAFF
.,TRBJ1-1,.,TRBV20-1,TGCAGTGCCGTGCCGGGGCGAGCTTTCTTT,CSAVPGRAFF
.,TRBJ1-2,TRBD1,TRBV29-1,TGCAGCGTTGAGGGACAGGGGGCAAGTTATGGCTACACCTTC,CSVEGQGASYGYTF
.,TRBJ1-5,.,TRBV27,TGTGCCAGCAGTGCCAGGCTCAATCAGCCCCAGCATTTT,CASSARLNQPQHF
few,TRBJ2-7,.,TRBV7-9,TGTGCCAGCAGCTTAAGCGGCGCGGGGGCGTTCTCCTACGAGCAGTACTTC,CASSLSGAGAFSYEQYF
few,TRBJ2-2,.,TRBV10-3,TGTGCCATCATGGGAGTGAACACCGGGGAGCTGTTTTTT,CAIMGVNTGELFF
few,TRBJ1-5,.,TRBV7-2,TGTGCCAGCAGCTTAGAGGGGACCTTTCCACCCCAGCATTTT,CASSLEGTFPPQHF
few,TRBJ2-2,.,TRBV25-1,TGTGCCAGCAGCCCGGGGTACACCGGGGAGCTGTTTTTT,CASSPGYTGELFF
.,TRBJ1-4,.,TRBV6-1,TGTGCCAGCAGTGAAGCCGGGACCGGGAATGAAAAACTGTTTTTT,CASSEAGTGNEKLFF
.,TRBJ1-1,TRBD1,TRBV30,TGTGCCTGGAGTTTTTATTCTATAAAAGACAGGGGTTTGAGCACTGAAGCTTTCTTT,CAWSFYSIKDRGLSTEAFF
.,TRBJ1-6,TRBD1,TRBV5-1,TGCGCCAGCAGCCCTCCGGGACAGTCACCCCTCCACTTT,CASSPPGQSPLHF
.,TRBJ2-3,.,TRBV30,TGTGCCTGGAGTATAAGTACAGATACGCAGTATTTT,CAWSISTDTQYF
.,TRBJ2-7,.,TRBV30,TGTGCCTGGAGGCGGACGACCCAATACGAGCAGTACTTC,CAWRRTTQYEQYF
once,TRBJ2-3,.,TRBV25-1,TGTGCCAGCACGTCGGACTCTAATTCCCCTTACGATACGCAGTATTTT,CASTSDSNSPYDTQYF
.,TRBJ1-1,.,TRBV10-3,TGTGCCATCAGTGAGTCGCCAGAGAACACTGAAGCTTTCTTT,CAISESPENTEAFF
.,TRBJ2-7,TRBD1,TRBV25-1,TGTGCCAGCAGTGAATGGGGGCTGACACAGGGGGGTGAGCAGTACTTC,CASSEWGLTQGGEQYF
.,TRBJ2-7,.,TRBV7-9,TGTGCCAGCAGCCCGACTAACTCCGAGCAGTACTTC,CASSPTNSEQYF
.,TRBJ2-1,.,TRBV7-3,TGTGCCAGCAGCGGGCTACGAGGGCGCGATGAGCAGTTCTTC,CASSGLRGRDEQFF
.,TRBJ2-3,.,TRBV13,TGTGCCAGCAGCCCCCTGTATGGGGGCCGAAGCACAGATACGCAGTATTTT,CASSPLYGGRSTDTQYF
many,TRBJ2-7,.,TRBV7-9,TGTGCCAGCAGCTCGGACGTCGGGCAGTACTTC,CASSSDVGQYF
.,TRBJ2-1,.,TRBV4-3,TGCGCCAGCAGCCAAGATTCAGAGGATGAGCAGTTCTTC,CASSQDSEDEQFF
.,TRBJ2-3,.,TRBV9,TGTGCCAGCAGCGACCGGGCAGATACGCAGTATTTT,CASSDRADTQYF
.,TRBJ2-6,TRBD1,TRBV11-2,TGTGCCAGCAGCTTACCAGGGACAGGGAACGGGGCCAACGTCCTGACTTTC,CASSLPGTGNGANVLTF
.,TRBJ2-7,.,TRBV30,TGTGCCTGGAGTGTAGGGACACTGGTGGAGCAGTACTTC,CAWSVGTLVEQYF
few,TRBJ1-1,.,TRBV6-5,TGTGCCAGCAGTTTAAACCAGGGCCAATCTGAAGCTTTCTTT,CASSLNQGQSEAFF
.,TRBJ2-2,TRBD2,TRBV9,TGTGCCAGCAGCGAGACTAGCGGGGGCCTCCTCAGGGAGCTGTTTTTT,CASSETSGGLLRELFF
.,TRBJ2-7,TRBD2,TRBV27,TGTGCCAGCAGTCCCCTGATGGGCCTAGCGGGAGAGCAGTACTTC,CASSPLMGLAGEQYF